The 29 T cell receptor beta chains below come from one sample, sequenced in a study of cytomegalovirus exposure and HLA in healthy donors (TCRdb year 2017). Library prep was done by the immunoSEQ multiplex PCR assay. TCRdb carries this immuneACCESS record with in-frame sequences only. Its versions omit some clonotypes, under half of them owing to an unresolved V gene in the studies checked, with the rest unexplained. The sample records 82,000 or so clones, 85% to 95% of which are singletons. The ten largest make up nearly 0.7% of the sample. Sequencing was carried out using PBMCs. The receptors derive from a woman under 30 in good health and CMV-seronegative.

The chain combines TRBV25-1 with TRBJ2-2, with D unclear. V lost 3 bases to trimming and J lost 7 bases, with 9 bases between them. In germline, CDR1 is MGHDK, CDR2 SYGVNS. CDR3 length equals 13 residues. The CDR3 nucleotides are TGTGCCAGCAGTGACTTGGGCCGCGGGGAGCTGTTTTTT. Protein product: CASSDLGRGELFF.

The chain couples TRBV27 to TRBJ1-4, with 10 bases lining up with TRBD1. Per the germline V gene, CDR1 is MNHEY and CDR2 is SMNVEV (reference sequence). The CDR3 is 16 amino acids. The J segment lost 7 bases and the V segment lost 5 bases, leaving 10 bases of the junction unmatched. This chain's CDR3 is CASSPGTGARGEKLFF. For the CDR3, the DNA is TGTGCCAGCAGTCCCGGGACAGGGGCCCGGGGTGAAAAACTGTTTTTT.

The chain joins TRBV4-1 to TRBJ1-1; no firm D call. This CDR3 region has 16 residues. Germline V CDR1 and CDR2: MGHRA, YSYEKL. The ends were cut back, 8 bases at V and 1 base at J, with 20 bases in the middle. CDR3 DNA sequence: TGCGCCAGCCTAGTTACACCTGGAGCCACGAACACTGAAGCTTTCTTT. This codes for CASLVTPGATNTEAFF.

The V call is TRBV10-2, the J call TRBJ2-1; possibly TRBD1 for D (5 bases). The V gene's germline CDR1 is WSHSY and CDR2 SAAADI. The CDR3 runs to 16 residues. Trimming shortened V by 5 bases and J by 8 bases, and 22 bases separated the two germline ends. The CDR3 reads CASSPTVGAGSDEQFF. The DNA of the CDR3 is TGCGCCAGCAGTCCCACGGTAGGGGCAGGGTCCGATGAGCAGTTCTTC.

This clone was counted a single time. This chain links TRBV14 with TRBJ2-3, with TRBD2 matching 8 bases. This CDR3 contains 17 residues. Trimming took 4 bases from V and 2 from J; bases not matched to a gene: 11. Germline CDR1 is SGHDN and CDR2 is FVKESK. CDR3 residues: CASSPRGSGIFTDTQYF. CDR3 nucleotides: TGTGCCAGCAGCCCCCGGGGTAGCGGGATATTCACAGATACGCAGTATTTT. The whole variable domain, filled in from reference TRBV14 and TRBJ2-3, reads EAGVTQFPSHSVIEKGQTVTLRCDPISGHDNLYWYRRVMGKEIKFLLHFVKESKQDESGMPNNRFLAERTGGTYSTLKVQPAELEDSGVYFCASSPRGSGIFTDTQYFGPGTRLTVL.

The chain couples TRBV19 to TRBJ2-3, with D perhaps matching TRBD2 (6 bases). V was cut by 3 bases and J by 10 bases, with 11 bases left in between. CDR1 is LNHDA, CDR2 SQIVND, per germline (reference sequence). The CDR3 extends over 12 amino acids. CDR3 sequence: CASSIDGTSQYF. The CDR3, as DNA: TGTGCCAGTAGTATCGACGGGACTTCGCAGTATTTT.

The rearrangement links TRBV7-2 to TRBJ1-2; the match to TRBD1 covers 8 bases. CDR1 SGHTA and CDR2 FQGNSA come from the germline V gene. CDR3 length equals 16 residues. With 1 base clipped from V and 4 bases from J, the junction kept 8 bases outside the gene matches. The DNA for the CDR3 is TGTGCCAGCAGCTTAGGGGTCGGACAGGGTGGCTATGGCTACACCTTC. Its translation is CASSLGVGQGGYGYTF.

The genes are TRBV5-1 and TRBJ2-5; D is ambiguous. V lost 0 bases and J lost 1, with 10 bases in between. The germline V gene encodes CDR1 SGHRS and CDR2 YFSETQ. This CDR3 comprises 15 residues. CDR3 sequence (DNA): TGCGCCAGCAGCTTGGGGTCCAGATTCCAAGAGACCCAGTACTTC. Translation: CASSLGSRFQETQYF.

This chain links TRBV5-1 with TRBJ2-5; tentatively, D is TRBD2 (6 bases). The CDR3 runs to 15 residues. Germline V lookup: CDR1 SGHRS, CDR2 YFSETQ. The germline V and J ends were trimmed by 4 bases and 5 bases, with 18 bases remaining between them. CDR3 nucleotide sequence: TGCGCCAGCAGCAGCACCGGGGGTGGTAGGGAGACCCAGTACTTC. It specifies CASSSTGGGRETQYF.

This rearrangement joins TRBV27 to TRBJ2-7; 10 bases map to TRBD2. The germline V gene encodes CDR1 MNHEY and CDR2 SMNVEV (reference sequence). The CDR3 consists of 13 residues. V trimming: 8 bases; J trimming: 2 bases; junction bases outside the gene matches: 3. CDR3: CASRTSGTYEQYF. CDR3 bases: TGTGCCAGCCGCACTAGCGGGACCTACGAGCAGTACTTC.

The chain links TRBV29-1 to TRBJ1-1, with D tentatively TRBD1 (6 bases). Trimming took off 5 bases at V and 0 bases at J, with 28 bases between the two ends. This CDR3 has 19 amino acids. CDR1 and CDR2 (germline): SQVTM, ANQGSEA. The CDR3 sequence is CSVLGAIRQDSIMNTEAFF. CDR3 nucleotides: TGCAGCGTTTTAGGCGCTATAAGACAGGATTCTATTATGAACACTGAAGCTTTCTTT.

The V call is TRBV5-1, the J call TRBJ2-3, with 7 bases aligning to TRBD2. This CDR3 has 14 residues. V lost 5 bases and J lost 2; bases outside the gene matches: 5. In germline, CDR1 is SGHRS, CDR2 YFSETQ. Here the CDR3 reads CASRKRGDTDTQYF. CDR3 nucleotides: TGCGCCAGCAGAAAGCGGGGCGACACAGATACGCAGTATTTT.

This clone was detected only once. The chain uses TRBV2 and TRBJ1-6, with D hard to call. CDR3 length: 14 residues. The germline V and J ends were trimmed by 5 bases and 7 bases, with 12 bases remaining between them. CDR1 and CDR2 (germline): SNHLY, FYNNEI. CDR3: CASSSDAGNSPLHF. CDR3 in DNA: TGTGCCAGCAGTTCCGACGCCGGGAATTCACCCCTCCACTTT. The entire variable domain, with the rest obtained from reference TRBV2 and TRBJ1-6, is as follows: EPEVTQTPSHQVTQMGQEVILRCVPISNHLYFYWYRQILGQKVEFLVSFYNNEISEKSEIFDDQFSVERPDGSNFTLKIRSTKLEDSAMYFCASSSDAGNSPLHFGNGTRLTVT.

The chain combines TRBV9 with TRBJ1-2; 7 nucleotides agree with TRBD1. The CDR3 consists of 16 residues. Trimming cost V 4 bases and J 8 bases; bases outside gene matches: 17. Germline V lookup: CDR1 SGDLS, CDR2 YYNGEE. As DNA, the CDR3 is TGTGCCAGCAGCTATAGTGGGGCAGGGGGTTCGGGAGGCTACACCTTC. It translates to CASSYSGAGGSGGYTF.

The gene calls are TRBV5-4 and TRBJ2-5; TRBD2 matches at 7 bases. The length of the CDR3 is 15 residues. Germline values: CDR1 SGHNT, CDR2 YYREEE (reference sequence). V was clipped by 1 base and J by 5 bases; unmatched bases: 8. The CDR3 is CASSLKRDFPETQYF. The DNA for the CDR3 is TGTGCCAGCAGCTTGAAGCGGGATTTTCCGGAGACCCAGTACTTC.

J is TRBJ2-1 and V is TRBV11-3, with 8 bases aligning to TRBD2. The CDR3 totals 14 residues. Germline V gives CDR1 SGHNT, CDR2 YENEEA. V lost 0 bases, J lost 7 bases, and 2 bases stayed unmatched. The CDR3 DNA reads as TGTGCCAGCAGCTTAGAGGCTAGCGGGAATGAGCAGTTCTTC. As protein: CASSLEASGNEQFF. Drawing the rest from reference TRBV11-3 and TRBJ2-1, the complete variable domain is EAGVVQSPRYKIIEKKQPVAFWCNPISGHNTLYWYLQNLGQGPELLIRYENEEAVDDSQLPKDRFSAERLKGVDSTLKIQPAELGDSAVYLCASSLEASGNEQFFGPGTRLTVL.

The chain combines TRBV2 with TRBJ2-7; TRBD2 is a possible D gene (7 bases). V shed 9 bases and J shed 6 bases, with 21 bases lying between them. CDR3 length equals 14 residues. Germline V gene lookup returns CDR1 SNHLY and CDR2 FYNNEI. CDR3 sequence reads: CASEDGGGASEQYF. The CDR3 DNA sequence: TGTGCCAGTGAGGACGGAGGGGGGGCCTCCGAGCAGTACTTC.

The chain combines TRBV2 with TRBJ2-1, with TRBD2 as a possible D gene (6 bases). The CDR3 runs 17 residues. CDR1 is SNHLY, CDR2 FYNNEI, per germline. V shed 6 bases and J shed 9 bases, with 27 bases lying between them. CDR3: CASSELKRVSYEGEQFF. In DNA, the CDR3 is TGTGCCAGCAGCGAATTGAAGCGGGTGTCTTATGAGGGTGAGCAGTTCTTC.

This rearrangement joins TRBV4-3 to TRBJ2-1, with a tentative D call TRBD2 (6 bases). The CDR3 is 15 residues long. Germline values: CDR1 LGHNA, CDR2 YSLEER. Trimming took off 0 bases at V and 7 bases at J, with 13 bases between the two ends. The CDR3 nucleotides read TGCGCCAGCAGCCAAGAGACTAGGGCTTTTAATGAGCAGTTCTTC. Amino acids: CASSQETRAFNEQFF.

J is TRBJ1-6 and V is TRBV6-5; possibly TRBD1 for D (6 bases). The CDR3 is made up of 15 amino acids. V gave up 8 bases and J gave up 0 bases, with 11 bases separating them. Germline CDR1 is MNHEY and CDR2 is SVGAGI. CDR3: CASRADSSYNSPLHF. For the CDR3, the DNA is TGTGCCAGCCGGGCGGACAGCTCCTATAATTCACCCCTCCACTTT.

The genes are TRBV11-3 and TRBJ2-5; D remains ambiguous. The CDR3 sequence is 12 residues long. V was clipped by 4 bases and J by 0 bases, with 3 bases between them. Germline lookup yields CDR1 SGHNT and CDR2 YENEEA. The CDR3 reads CASSSYQETQYF. In DNA form, the CDR3 reads TGTGCCAGCAGCTCGTACCAAGAGACCCAGTACTTC.

The chain recombines TRBV6-6 with TRBJ2-2; 12 nucleotides agree with TRBD1. The CDR3 runs 15 residues. Germline CDR1 is MNHNY and CDR2 is SVGAGI (reference sequence). The V and J ends lost 7 bases and 8 bases, in that order; junction bases with no gene match: 8. The CDR3 nucleotides are TGTGCCAGCAAACCGGGACAGGGGGCCTCAGGGGAGCTGTTTTTT. Amino acids: CASKPGQGASGELFF.

The chain uses TRBV10-1 and TRBJ2-3, with a tentative D call TRBD2 (5 bases). CDR1 WNHNN and CDR2 SYGVQD come from the germline V gene (reference sequence). This CDR3 is built from 14 residues. V gave up 0 bases and J gave up 4 bases, with 8 bases separating them. In DNA, the CDR3 is TGCGCCAGCAGTGAGTCGCTAGCCGCAGATACGCAGTATTTT. Translating it yields CASSESLAADTQYF.

V and J are TRBV7-9 and TRBJ1-1; 8 bases line up with TRBD1. The CDR3 contains 14 residues. Trimming at V came to 4 bases and at J to 4 bases, leaving 5 bases not matched to a gene. Per germline, CDR1 SEHNR and CDR2 FQNEAQ (reference sequence). The CDR3 coding sequence is TGTGCCAGCAGCTCGGACAGGGCGTCCACTGAAGCTTTCTTT. Amino acids: CASSSDRASTEAFF.

This rearrangement joins TRBV6-6 to TRBJ2-3; D not resolved. V was pared by 0 bases and J by 3 bases, with 7 bases between. This CDR3 comprises 14 residues. Germline CDR1 reads MNHNY; CDR2 reads SVGAGI (reference sequence). The CDR3 protein is CASSYSPGTDTQYF. The CDR3, as DNA: TGTGCCAGCAGTTACTCGCCGGGTACAGATACGCAGTATTTT.

This clone was seen once. The rearrangement uses TRBV20-1 and TRBJ2-1; D is uncertain. V gave up 2 bases and J gave up 6 bases, with 5 bases separating them. There are 11 residues in the CDR3. Germline CDR1 is DFQATT and CDR2 is SNEGSKA (reference sequence). The CDR3 DNA is TGCAGTGCTAGACTATTCAATGAGCAGTTCTTC. It is translated as CSARLFNEQFF.

This clone was detected only a few times. V usage is TRBV9 and J usage is TRBJ2-1, with a weak D call TRBD1 (5 bases). This CDR3 comprises 16 residues. Looked up from germline, CDR1 is SGDLS and CDR2 is YYNGEE. The V end was cut by 4 bases, the J end by 0 bases, with 14 bases between. As DNA, the CDR3 is TGTGCCAGCAGCAAACAGGCCACAAGCTCCTACAATGAGCAGTTCTTC. This gives the protein CASSKQATSSYNEQFF.

This chain connects TRBV10-3 to TRBJ2-7, with 9 bases fitting TRBD1. The J segment lost 6 bases and the V segment lost 5 bases, leaving 5 bases of the junction unmatched. Germline CDR1 reads ENHRY; CDR2 reads SYGVKD. The CDR3 has 13 residues. The CDR3 here is CAISPKTGGEQYF. The CDR3 bases are TGTGCCATCAGTCCAAAGACAGGGGGCGAGCAGTACTTC.

The rearrangement joins TRBV30 to TRBJ2-7; TRBD1 matches 7 bases. CDR1 and CDR2 (germline): GTSNPN, SVGIG (reference sequence). V gave up 0 bases and J gave up 4 bases; unmatched junction bases: 6. The length of the CDR3 is 14 residues. The CDR3 region is CAWSVLGGSYEQYF. CDR3 in DNA: TGTGCCTGGAGTGTACTAGGGGGCAGTTACGAGCAGTACTTC.